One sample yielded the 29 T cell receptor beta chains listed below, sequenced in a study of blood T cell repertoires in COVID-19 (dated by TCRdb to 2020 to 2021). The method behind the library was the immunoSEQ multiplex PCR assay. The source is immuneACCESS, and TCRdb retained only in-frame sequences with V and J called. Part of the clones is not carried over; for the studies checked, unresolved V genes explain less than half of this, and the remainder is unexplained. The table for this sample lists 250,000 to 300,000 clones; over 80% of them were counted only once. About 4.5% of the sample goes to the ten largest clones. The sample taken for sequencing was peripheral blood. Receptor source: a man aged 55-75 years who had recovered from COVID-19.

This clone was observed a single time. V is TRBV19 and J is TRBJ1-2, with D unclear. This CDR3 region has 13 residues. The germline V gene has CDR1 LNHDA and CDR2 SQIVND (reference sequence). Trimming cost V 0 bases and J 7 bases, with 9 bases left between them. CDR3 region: CASSIDARFGYTF. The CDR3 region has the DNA TGTGCCAGTAGTATAGATGCGCGGTTTGGCTACACCTTC.

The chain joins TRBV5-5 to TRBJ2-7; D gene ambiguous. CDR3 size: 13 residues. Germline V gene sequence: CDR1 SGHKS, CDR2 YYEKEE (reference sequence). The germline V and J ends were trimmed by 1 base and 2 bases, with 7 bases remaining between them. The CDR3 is CASSLLLTYEQYF. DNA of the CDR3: TGTGCCAGCAGCTTGTTACTTACCTACGAGCAGTACTTC.

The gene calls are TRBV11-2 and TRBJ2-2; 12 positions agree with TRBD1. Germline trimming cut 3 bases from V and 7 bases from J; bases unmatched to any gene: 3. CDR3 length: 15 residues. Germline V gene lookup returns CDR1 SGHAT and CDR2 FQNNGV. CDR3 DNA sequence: TGTGCCAGCAGCTTGGGACAGGGGGCTATCGGGGAGCTGTTTTTT. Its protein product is CASSLGQGAIGELFF.

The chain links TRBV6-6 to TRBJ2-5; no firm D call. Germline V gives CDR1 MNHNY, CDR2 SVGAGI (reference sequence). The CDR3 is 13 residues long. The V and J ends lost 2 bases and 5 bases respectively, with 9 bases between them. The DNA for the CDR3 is TGTGCCAGCAGTTACCCGGTGAGGGAGACCCAGTACTTC. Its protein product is CASSYPVRETQYF.

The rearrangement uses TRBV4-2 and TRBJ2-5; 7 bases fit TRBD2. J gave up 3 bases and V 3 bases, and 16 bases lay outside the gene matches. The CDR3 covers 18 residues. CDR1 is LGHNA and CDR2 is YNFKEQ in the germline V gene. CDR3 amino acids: CASSQGGRVRGGKETQYF. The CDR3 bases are TGTGCCAGCAGCCAGGGTGGCCGGGTTCGGGGAGGGAAAGAGACCCAGTACTTC.

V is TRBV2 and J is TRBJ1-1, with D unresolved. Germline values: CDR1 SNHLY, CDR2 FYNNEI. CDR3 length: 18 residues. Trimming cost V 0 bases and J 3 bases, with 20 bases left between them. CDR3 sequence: CASSEAFFREHRDTEAFF. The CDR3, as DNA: TGTGCCAGCAGTGAAGCGTTTTTTCGGGAGCACAGAGACACTGAAGCTTTCTTT.

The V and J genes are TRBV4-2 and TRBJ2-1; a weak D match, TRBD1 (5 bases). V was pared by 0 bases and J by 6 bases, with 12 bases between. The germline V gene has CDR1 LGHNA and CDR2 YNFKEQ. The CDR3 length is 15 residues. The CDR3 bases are TGTGCCAGCAGCCAAGATGTTGGGGCGGCCAATGAGCAGTTCTTC. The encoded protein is CASSQDVGAANEQFF.

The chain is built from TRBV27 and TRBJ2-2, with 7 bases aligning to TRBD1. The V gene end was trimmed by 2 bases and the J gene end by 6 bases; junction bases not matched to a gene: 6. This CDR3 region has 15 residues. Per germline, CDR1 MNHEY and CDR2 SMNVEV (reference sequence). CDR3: CASSLGTVYSGELFF. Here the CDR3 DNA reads TGTGCCAGCAGTTTAGGGACAGTGTACTCCGGGGAGCTGTTTTTT.

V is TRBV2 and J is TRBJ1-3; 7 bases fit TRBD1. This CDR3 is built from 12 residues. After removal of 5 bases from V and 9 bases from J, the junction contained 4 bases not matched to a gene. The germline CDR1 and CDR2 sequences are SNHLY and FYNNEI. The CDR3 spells CASSTGVGTIYF. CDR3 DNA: TGTGCCAGCAGTACAGGGGTGGGCACCATATATTTT.

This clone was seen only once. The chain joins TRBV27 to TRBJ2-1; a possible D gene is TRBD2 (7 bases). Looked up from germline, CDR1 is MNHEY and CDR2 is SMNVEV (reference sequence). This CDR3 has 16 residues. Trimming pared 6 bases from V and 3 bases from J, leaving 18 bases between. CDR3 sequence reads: CASRTVRGPLYNEQFF. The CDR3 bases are TGTGCCAGCAGAACGGTGCGGGGGCCCCTCTACAATGAGCAGTTCTTC.

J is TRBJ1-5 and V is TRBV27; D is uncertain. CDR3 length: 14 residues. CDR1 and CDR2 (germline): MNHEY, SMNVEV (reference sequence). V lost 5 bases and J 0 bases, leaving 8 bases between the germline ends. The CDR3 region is CASSVGASNQPQHF. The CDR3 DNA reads TGTGCCAGCAGTGTGGGAGCTAGCAATCAGCCCCAGCATTTT.

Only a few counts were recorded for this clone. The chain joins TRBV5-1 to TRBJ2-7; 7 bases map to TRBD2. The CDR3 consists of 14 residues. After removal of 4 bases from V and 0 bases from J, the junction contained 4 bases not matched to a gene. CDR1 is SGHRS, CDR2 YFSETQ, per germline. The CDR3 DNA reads TGCGCCAGCAGCGTACTAGCGAACTCCTACGAGCAGTACTTC. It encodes CASSVLANSYEQYF. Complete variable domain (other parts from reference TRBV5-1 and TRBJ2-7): KAGVTQTPRYLIKTRGQQVTLSCSPISGHRSVSWYQQTPGQGLQFLFEYFSETQRNKGNFPGRFSGRQFSNSRSEMNVSTLELGDSALYLCASSVLANSYEQYFGPGTRLTVT.

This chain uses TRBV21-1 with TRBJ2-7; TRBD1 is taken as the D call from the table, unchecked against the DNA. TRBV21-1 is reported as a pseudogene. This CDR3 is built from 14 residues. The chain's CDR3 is CASSKADRDNEQYF. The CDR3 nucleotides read TGTGCCAGCAGCAAAGCAGACAGGGACAACGAGCAGTACTTC.

Written as DNA, the CDR3 is TGTGCCAGTAGTAAGAAAATAGCGGGAGGTGTTGGATACGAGCAGTACTTC. It is translated as CASSKKIAGGVGYEQYF. The chain uses TRBV19 and TRBJ2-7, with 10 bases lining up with TRBD2. The ends lost 4 bases at V and 4 bases at J; junction bases unmatched: 13. CDR1 LNHDA and CDR2 SQIVND come from the germline V gene (reference sequence). This CDR3 region has 17 residues.

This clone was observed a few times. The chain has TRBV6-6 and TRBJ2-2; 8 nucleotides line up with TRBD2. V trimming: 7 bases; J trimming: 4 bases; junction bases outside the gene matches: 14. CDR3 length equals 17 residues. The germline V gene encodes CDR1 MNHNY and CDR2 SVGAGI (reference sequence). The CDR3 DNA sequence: TGTGCCAGCATGCGATCCGGGACTAGTATTCTCACCGGGGAGCTGTTTTTT. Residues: CASMRSGTSILTGELFF.

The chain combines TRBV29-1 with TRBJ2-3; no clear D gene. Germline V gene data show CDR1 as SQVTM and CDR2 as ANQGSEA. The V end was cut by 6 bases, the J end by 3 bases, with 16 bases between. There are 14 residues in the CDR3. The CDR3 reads CSVLGSGSTDTQYF. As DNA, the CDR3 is TGCAGCGTCCTCGGGTCCGGGTCGACAGATACGCAGTATTTT.

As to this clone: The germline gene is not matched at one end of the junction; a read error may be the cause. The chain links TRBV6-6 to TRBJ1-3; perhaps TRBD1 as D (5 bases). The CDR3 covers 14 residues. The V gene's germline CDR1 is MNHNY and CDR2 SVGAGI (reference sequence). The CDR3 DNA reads TGTGCGAGCAAAGTAGGGGACTCTGGAAACACCATATATTTT. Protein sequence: CASKVGDSGNTIYF.

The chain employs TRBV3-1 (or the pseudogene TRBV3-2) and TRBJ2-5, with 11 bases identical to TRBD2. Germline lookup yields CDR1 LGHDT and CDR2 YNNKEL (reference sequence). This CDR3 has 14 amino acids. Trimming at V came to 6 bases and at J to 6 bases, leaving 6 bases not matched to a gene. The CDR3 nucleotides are TGTGCCAGCAGGAGCTCTAGCGGGGGGAAGACCCAGTACTTC. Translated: CASRSSSGGKTQYF.

The CDR3 DNA reads TGTGCCAGCAGCCGCCAAGGGACTAGCGGGAGAGAGCAGTTCTTC. This encodes CASSRQGTSGREQFF. The chain is built from TRBV21-1 and TRBJ2-1; the table calls TRBD2, which could not be checked here. TRBV21-1 is a pseudogene. The CDR3 runs to 15 residues.

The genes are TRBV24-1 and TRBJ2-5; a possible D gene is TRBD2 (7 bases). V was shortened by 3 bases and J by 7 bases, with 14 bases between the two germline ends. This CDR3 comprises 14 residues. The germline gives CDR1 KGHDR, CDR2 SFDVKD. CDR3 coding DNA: TGTGCCACCAGTGATGTGCAGGGGAGGGGGACCCAGTACTTC. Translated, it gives CATSDVQGRGTQYF.

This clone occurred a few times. In DNA form, the CDR3 reads TGTGCCATTGACAGGGGGGTTTACCGGGAGCTGTTTTTT. This translates into CAIDRGVYRELFF. The J gene is TRBJ2-2, the V gene TRBV19; 9 bases map to TRBD1. This CDR3 spans 13 amino acids. The V segment lost 10 bases and the J segment 9 bases; nucleotides outside the gene matches: 9. Per the germline V gene, CDR1 is LNHDA and CDR2 is SQIVND (reference sequence).

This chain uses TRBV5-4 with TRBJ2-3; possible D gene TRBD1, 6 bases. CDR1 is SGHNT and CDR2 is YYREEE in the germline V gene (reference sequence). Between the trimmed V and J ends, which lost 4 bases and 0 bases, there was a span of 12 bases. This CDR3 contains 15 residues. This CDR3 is CASSARTASTDTQYF. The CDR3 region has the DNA TGTGCCAGCAGCGCCAGGACAGCAAGCACAGATACGCAGTATTTT.

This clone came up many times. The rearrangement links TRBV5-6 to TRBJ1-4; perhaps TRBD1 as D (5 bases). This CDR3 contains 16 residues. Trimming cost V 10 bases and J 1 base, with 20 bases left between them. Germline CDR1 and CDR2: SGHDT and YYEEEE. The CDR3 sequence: CAYPRGGVGTNEKLFF. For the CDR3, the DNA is TGTGCCTATCCTAGGGGTGGCGTGGGAACTAATGAAAAACTGTTTTTT.

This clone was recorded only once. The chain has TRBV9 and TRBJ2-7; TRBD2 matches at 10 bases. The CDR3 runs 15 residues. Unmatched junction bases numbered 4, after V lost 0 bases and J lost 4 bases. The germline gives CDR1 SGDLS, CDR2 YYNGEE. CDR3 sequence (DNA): TGTGCCAGCAGCGTAGCGACTAGCGGGCTATACGAGCAGTACTTC. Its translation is CASSVATSGLYEQYF.

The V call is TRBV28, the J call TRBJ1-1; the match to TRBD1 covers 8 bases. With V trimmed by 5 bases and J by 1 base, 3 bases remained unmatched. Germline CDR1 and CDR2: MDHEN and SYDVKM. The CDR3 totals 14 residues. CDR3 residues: CASSGQGGNTEAFF. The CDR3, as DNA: TGTGCCAGCAGTGGACAGGGCGGGAACACTGAAGCTTTCTTT. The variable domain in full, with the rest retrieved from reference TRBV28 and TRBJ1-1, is DVKVTQSSRYLVKRTGEKVFLECVQDMDHENMFWYRQDPGLGLRLIYFSYDVKMKEKGDIPEGYSVSREKKERFSLILESASTNQTSMYLCASSGQGGNTEAFFGQGTRLTVV.

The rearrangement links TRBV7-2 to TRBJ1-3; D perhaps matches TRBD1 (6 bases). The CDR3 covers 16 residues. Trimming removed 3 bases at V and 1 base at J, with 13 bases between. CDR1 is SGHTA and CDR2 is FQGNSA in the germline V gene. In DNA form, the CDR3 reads TGTGCCAGCAGCTTTGAGAGGACAGCTTCTGGAAACACCATATATTTT. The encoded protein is CASSFERTASGNTIYF.

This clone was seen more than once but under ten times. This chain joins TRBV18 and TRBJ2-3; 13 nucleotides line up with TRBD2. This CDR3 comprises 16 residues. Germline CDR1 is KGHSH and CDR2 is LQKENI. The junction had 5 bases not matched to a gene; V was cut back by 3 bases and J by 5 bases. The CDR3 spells CASSPLGLAGKDTQYF. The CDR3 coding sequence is TGTGCCAGCTCACCCCTGGGACTAGCGGGGAAAGATACGCAGTATTTT.

CDR3 DNA: TGTGCCAGCAGCTCCCATACCACAAGGAACACTGAAGCTTTCTTT. Residues: CASSSHTTRNTEAFF. The chain employs TRBV9 and TRBJ1-1; D is unresolved. Trimming cost V 4 bases and J 1 base, with 14 bases left between them. Germline V gene sequence: CDR1 SGDLS, CDR2 YYNGEE. The CDR3 is made up of 15 amino acids.

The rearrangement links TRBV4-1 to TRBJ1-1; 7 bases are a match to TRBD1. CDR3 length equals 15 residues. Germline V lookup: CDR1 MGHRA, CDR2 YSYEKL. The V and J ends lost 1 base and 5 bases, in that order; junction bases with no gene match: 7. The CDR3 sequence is CASSQAEGARTEAFF. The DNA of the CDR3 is TGCGCCAGCAGCCAAGCAGAGGGGGCGCGGACTGAAGCTTTCTTT.